Shown below are 15 T cell receptor beta chains from a single sample sequenced in a study of blood T cells in healthy people across ages. The second PCR ran 7 to 11 cycles with a sample-barcoded 5' primer and J-beta primers. TCRdb passed the 5' RACE reads through MiXCR, listing each CDR3 protein once. The sample has approximately 780,000 distinct CDR3 sequences, 20% to 30% seen once. In addition, the sample was reused for a study of T cells of mothers and their children.

What was sequenced was blood. The receptors come from a boy under 18 in good health.

This clonotype was seen a handful of times. This chain uses TRBV5-1 with TRBJ2-1; TRBD1 aligns across 8 bases. CDR3 length: 15 residues. Germline V gene lookup returns CDR1 SGHRS and CDR2 YFSETQ. V dropped 1 base and J dropped 5; count of bases not matched to a gene: 5. CDR3 DNA: TGCGCCAGCAGCTTGCCGGGACAGGACCACAATGAGCAGTTCTTC. Residues: CASSLPGQDHNEQFF.

This chain uses TRBV28 with TRBJ2-7, with a weak D call TRBD1 (6 bases). The CDR3 spans 15 residues. Germline CDR1 MDHEN, CDR2 SYDVKM. With 2 bases removed from V and 5 bases from J, the gap between germline ends came to 16 bases. Here the CDR3 DNA reads TGTGCCAGCAGTTTACCGGATACAGGGTCTAACGAGCAGTACTTC. Its translation is CASSLPDTGSNEQYF.

At least ten counts were recorded for this clonotype. The chain recombines TRBV2 with TRBJ2-1; TRBD1 might be the D (5 bases). The CDR3 sequence is 14 residues long. Trimming took 6 bases from V and 6 from J, leaving 15 bases between them. Germline values: CDR1 SNHLY, CDR2 FYNNEI. The CDR3: CASSDWGQPNEQFF. CDR3 sequence (DNA): TGTGCCAGCAGCGACTGGGGCCAGCCCAATGAGCAGTTCTTC.

V gene TRBV2 combines with J gene TRBJ2-3; D call uncertain. V was clipped by 9 bases and J by 3 bases, with 10 bases between them. This CDR3 has 12 amino acids. The germline V gene encodes CDR1 SNHLY and CDR2 FYNNEI. The CDR3 DNA sequence: TGTGCCAGTATGCGAATTACAGATACGCAGTATTTT. Amino acids: CASMRITDTQYF.

The V gene is TRBV5-1, the J gene TRBJ1-4; D may be TRBD1 (6 bases). Trimming shortened V by 0 bases and J by 7 bases, and 13 bases separated the two germline ends. Germline lookup yields CDR1 SGHRS and CDR2 YFSETQ. CDR3 length: 15 residues. The CDR3 spells CASSLEAGEVEKLFF. The CDR3 bases are TGCGCCAGCAGCTTGGAGGCAGGGGAGGTTGAAAAACTGTTTTTT.

This clonotype was picked up a small number of times. The J gene is TRBJ2-7, the V gene TRBV9; no definite D call. The CDR3 is made up of 13 amino acids. Germline V CDR1 and CDR2: SGDLS, YYNGEE. The V end was cut by 1 base, the J end by 7 bases, with 12 bases between. The CDR3: CASSVNPIQEQYF. CDR3 DNA sequence: TGTGCCAGCAGCGTAAATCCGATCCAGGAGCAGTACTTC.

J is TRBJ2-1 and V is TRBV24-1; 12 nucleotides align to TRBD1. In germline, CDR1 is KGHDR, CDR2 SFDVKD. Unmatched junction bases numbered 7, after V lost 3 bases and J lost 8 bases. This CDR3 is built from 16 residues. CDR3: CATSDPGTGGGHEQFF. CDR3 DNA: TGTGCCACCAGTGATCCCGGGACAGGGGGCGGGCATGAGCAGTTCTTC.

This sequence joins TRBV20-1 and TRBJ1-1; 9 positions agree with TRBD1. The CDR3 contains 15 residues. CDR1 is DFQATT and CDR2 is SNEGSKA in the germline V gene (reference sequence). Losses at the gene ends were 1 base for V and 0 bases for J; bases not matched to a gene: 3. The CDR3 region is CSARADRGMNTEAFF. CDR3 coding DNA: TGCAGTGCTAGAGCCGACAGGGGGATGAACACTGAAGCTTTCTTT.

The chain employs TRBV2 and TRBJ2-1, with 11 bases lining up with TRBD2. Unmatched junction bases numbered 3, after V lost 6 bases and J lost 5 bases. Per germline, CDR1 SNHLY and CDR2 FYNNEI. CDR3 length: 14 amino acids. The CDR3 nucleotides are TGTGCCAGCAGGGATAGCGGGGGGGACAATGAGCAGTTCTTC. Its protein is CASRDSGGDNEQFF.

This clonotype appeared once. The chain joins TRBV29-1 to TRBJ2-1, with TRBD1 as a possible D gene (5 bases). V lost 8 bases to trimming and J lost 10 bases, with 24 bases between them. Germline V gene data show CDR1 as SQVTM and CDR2 as ANQGSEA. CDR3 length equals 14 residues. The DNA of the CDR3 is TGCAGCTTAACGATCGGACACCATTCCTACGAGCAGTTCTTC. It codes for CSLTIGHHSYEQFF.

This clonotype was recorded many times. This chain links TRBV12-3 or TRBV12-4 with TRBJ2-1; unclear D gene. V lost 6 bases and J 7 bases, leaving 10 bases between the germline ends. The CDR3 spans 12 residues. CDR3 protein: CASSGTANEQFF. DNA of the CDR3: TGTGCCAGCAGCGGAACAGCGAATGAGCAGTTCTTC.

This clonotype was detected a few times. This chain links TRBV30 with TRBJ1-4; D is ambiguous. Trimming left V 1 base short and J 4 bases short, with 10 bases between. The germline gives CDR1 GTSNPN, CDR2 SVGIG (reference sequence). The CDR3 runs 14 residues. CDR3 DNA: TGTGCCTGGAGTGAAAATTGGTATAATGAAAAACTGTTTTTT. Encoded protein: CAWSENWYNEKLFF.

On this clonotype itself: One junction end does not reproduce the germline sequence, and a read error may be involved. The chain recombines TRBV7-2 with TRBJ2-3; no reliable D call. Per the germline V gene, CDR1 is SGHTA and CDR2 is FQGNSA. The CDR3 is 15 amino acids. The CDR3 DNA sequence: TGTGCCGGCAGCTTATTTTATGGGGAATCGGACACGCAGTATTTT. Protein sequence: CAGSLFYGESDTQYF.

The rearrangement links TRBV20-1 to TRBJ2-3, with D possibly TRBD2 on 6 matching bases. Germline CDR1 is DFQATT and CDR2 is SNEGSKA (reference sequence). The V gene lost 5 bases and the J gene lost 2 bases, with 11 bases spanning the gap. CDR3 length: 13 residues. CDR3 sequence: CSASGLTTDTQYF. The CDR3 nucleotides read TGCAGTGCTTCTGGACTAACCACAGATACGCAGTATTTT.

This clonotype showed up just once. This chain connects TRBV2 to TRBJ2-3; TRBD2 agrees at 9 bases. Per germline, CDR1 SNHLY and CDR2 FYNNEI. CDR3 length: 16 residues. J gave up 4 bases and V 3 bases, and 8 bases lay outside the gene matches. CDR3 sequence: CASSEERGVASDTQYF. In DNA, the CDR3 is TGTGCCAGCAGTGAGGAGCGGGGGGTAGCCTCAGATACGCAGTATTTT.